These 13 T cell receptor beta chains were sequenced from one sample in a study of radiation and T cells in renal cell carcinoma (TCRdb year 2020). The time point label, read with the paper, signifies: baseline pretreatment blood. Per the publication, the treatment or condition label means: 15 Gy SBRT to primary tumor, nephrectomy 4 weeks later. Receptor amplification or capture employed the immunoSEQ multiplex PCR assay. TCRdb provides this immuneACCESS table in a form limited to in-frame rearrangements. Some clones are lacking; in checked studies, under half of them reflect an unresolved V gene, and why the rest are absent is not known. In this sample the table shows about 140,000 clones, over 80% of which occur a single time. Roughly 25% of the sample is held by the ten biggest clonotypes. The specimen comprised blood, sampled from a patient whose treatment included radiotherapy and nephrectomy. All receptors come from a woman between 45 and 65 years old with renal cell carcinoma.

The V call is TRBV5-1, the J call TRBJ1-2; a weak D match, TRBD1 (6 bases). V lost 2 bases to trimming and J lost 7 bases, with 15 bases between them. CDR1 SGHRS and CDR2 YFSETQ come from the germline V gene. CDR3 size: 14 residues. Here the CDR3 reads CASSFTVGAAGYTF. In nucleotides, the CDR3 is TGCGCCAGCAGCTTTACTGTGGGGGCGGCTGGCTACACCTTC.

This clone was detected only a few times. Just one base apart from a much larger clone, this may be a read error. The chain joins TRBV25-1 to TRBJ2-2; unclear D gene. V was shortened by 3 bases and J by 3 bases, with 5 bases between the two germline ends. In germline, CDR1 is MGHDK, CDR2 SYGVNS. CDR3 length equals 13 residues. CDR3 sequence: CASSDRYTGELFF. The CDR3 coding sequence is TGTGCCAGCAGTGACAGGTACACCGGGGAGCTGTTTTTT.

A note on this clone: Its ends do not fully match the called genes, so a read error is possible. The chain recombines TRBV7-6 with TRBJ2-5; 10 nucleotides line up with TRBD1. Germline values: CDR1 SGHVS, CDR2 FNYEAQ. CDR3 size: 14 residues. For the CDR3, the DNA is TGTGCCAGCAGTTTAGACAGGGGGCGAGAGACCCAGTACTTC. Encoded protein: CASSLDRGRETQYF.

The chain is built from TRBV7-2 and TRBJ2-7; no firm D call. V shed 2 bases and J shed 3 bases, with 8 bases lying between them. Germline V lookup: CDR1 SGHTA, CDR2 FQGNSA. The CDR3 loop spans 13 amino acids. In DNA form, the CDR3 reads TGTGCCAGCAGCTTAAATCGGGTCTACGAGCAGTACTTC. Its translation: CASSLNRVYEQYF.

This clone is a singleton in its sample. V usage is TRBV9 and J usage is TRBJ1-2, with 10 bases that match TRBD1. Germline V gene sequence: CDR1 SGDLS, CDR2 YYNGEE. Trimming took 7 bases from V and 2 from J; bases not matched to a gene: 2. CDR3 length: 13 amino acids. DNA for the CDR3: TGTGCCAGCGCGGGACAGGGGAACTATGGCTACACCTTC. Amino acids: CASAGQGNYGYTF.

In its sample, this clone was seen once. The J gene is TRBJ1-5, the V gene TRBV2, with D possibly TRBD1 on 6 matching bases. Trimming took off 1 base at V and 7 bases at J, with 11 bases between the two ends. The CDR3 totals 14 residues. Per germline, CDR1 SNHLY and CDR2 FYNNEI. The CDR3 DNA is TGTGCCAGCAGTGAAGACAGGGCTTGGCAGCCCCAGCATTTT. Its protein is CASSEDRAWQPQHF.

This clone was counted once. This sequence joins TRBV30 and TRBJ2-2; TRBD1 matches at 9 bases. Germline trimming cut 3 bases from V and 5 bases from J; bases unmatched to any gene: 4. CDR3 length: 14 residues. CDR1 is GTSNPN, CDR2 SVGIG, per germline (reference sequence). The CDR3 DNA reads TGTGCCTGGAGACAGGGGGCATCGACCGGGGAGCTGTTTTTT. This gives the protein CAWRQGASTGELFF.

The gene calls are TRBV7-2 and TRBJ2-5; TRBD1 agrees at 9 bases. The CDR3 sequence is 17 residues long. The germline gives CDR1 SGHTA, CDR2 FQGNSA. The J segment lost 2 bases and the V segment lost 5 bases, leaving 12 bases of the junction unmatched. CDR3 coding DNA: TGTGCCAGCAGCCCCGGGACAGGGAAGTCGGGACAAGAGACCCAGTACTTC. Translating gives CASSPGTGKSGQETQYF.

Here the CDR3 reads CASRRSALYNEQFF. The CDR3 DNA is TGTGCCAGTCGGAGGAGCGCCCTCTACAATGAGCAGTTCTTC. The rearrangement joins TRBV7-2 to TRBJ2-1; perhaps TRBD2 as D (5 bases). The germline V gene has CDR1 SGHTA and CDR2 FQGNSA. V shed 9 bases and J shed 3 bases, with 15 bases lying between them. This CDR3 is built from 14 residues.

The genes are TRBV6-6 and TRBJ1-5; D unresolved. V gave up 5 bases and J gave up 5 bases, with 16 bases separating them. The CDR3 runs to 15 residues. CDR1 is MNHNY and CDR2 is SVGAGI in the germline V gene (reference sequence). The CDR3 loop is CASSTTLSPDQPQHF. Written as DNA, the CDR3 is TGTGCCAGCAGTACGACACTATCCCCCGATCAGCCCCAGCATTTT.

V and J are TRBV30 and TRBJ1-5; 9 bases are shared with TRBD1. In germline, CDR1 is GTSNPN, CDR2 SVGIG (reference sequence). The CDR3 covers 15 residues. V was clipped by 1 base and J by 4 bases; unmatched bases: 5. CDR3 nucleotides: TGTGCCTGGAGTGCCGGGACAGGGTTGAATCAGCCCCAGCATTTT. Translating it yields CAWSAGTGLNQPQHF.

The chain has TRBV7-2 and TRBJ2-5, with TRBD2 as a possible D gene (6 bases). Germline lookup yields CDR1 SGHTA and CDR2 FQGNSA. Trimming left V 5 bases short and J 2 bases short, with 12 bases between. This CDR3 has 14 residues. The CDR3: CASSRTGAQETQYF. CDR3 DNA: TGTGCCAGCAGCAGGACGGGAGCACAAGAGACCCAGTACTTC.

The rearrangement joins TRBV19 to TRBJ1-1, with D possibly being TRBD1 (5 bases). CDR3 size: 13 residues. The ends were cut back, 5 bases at V and 3 bases at J, with 10 bases in the middle. The germline gives CDR1 LNHDA, CDR2 SQIVND (reference sequence). The CDR3: CASSPGTHTEAFF. The CDR3 DNA reads TGTGCCAGTAGTCCCGGGACTCACACTGAAGCTTTCTTT.